This TCR beta chain stems from a study of post-analysis software for immune sequencing data. Findings and caveats of the study: Diversity measured as normalized Chao1 was significantly lower in multiple sclerosis patients than in controls. Compared with controls, patients had more of five TRBV segments, including TRBV5-6, TRBV5-1 and TRBV20-1. Strong co-clustering by F measure was seen for same-batch samples.

Of note for this clonotype: Its antigen is unknown.

Trimming took off 6 bases at V and 14 bases at J, with 18 bases between the two ends. This CDR3 is 12 amino acids long. CDR1 and CDR2 from the germline V gene are MDHEN and SYDVKM. cDNA libraries of TCR beta carried unique molecular identifiers. The T cell input of about 1 to 10 million gave about half a million cDNA molecules. TCRdb reanalysed the PCR reads using MiXCR and keeps one entry per CDR3 protein. The sample includes roughly 730,000 distinct CDR3 sequences, around 27% seen only once; the top ten take more than 0.55%. This TCR was recovered from a girl aged 10 to 17 with multiple sclerosis. The sample consisted of blood. The rearrangement uses TRBV28 and TRBJ2-3; D is perhaps TRBD1 (6 bases). The CDR3 DNA reads as TGTGCCAGCAGCCTCAACAGGGTGGGTGGGTATTTT. Its translation is CASSLNRVGGYF.